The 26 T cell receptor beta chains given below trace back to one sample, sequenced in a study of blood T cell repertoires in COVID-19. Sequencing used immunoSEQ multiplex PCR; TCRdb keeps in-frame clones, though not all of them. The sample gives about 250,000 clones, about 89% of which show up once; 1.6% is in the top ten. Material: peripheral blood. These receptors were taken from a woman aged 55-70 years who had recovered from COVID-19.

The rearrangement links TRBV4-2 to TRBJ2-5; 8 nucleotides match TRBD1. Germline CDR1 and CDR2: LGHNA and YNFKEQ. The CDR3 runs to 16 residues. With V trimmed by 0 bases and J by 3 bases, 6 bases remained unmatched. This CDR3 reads CASSQDAGGIKETQYF. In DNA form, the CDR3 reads TGTGCCAGCAGCCAAGATGCAGGGGGCATTAAAGAGACCCAGTACTTC.

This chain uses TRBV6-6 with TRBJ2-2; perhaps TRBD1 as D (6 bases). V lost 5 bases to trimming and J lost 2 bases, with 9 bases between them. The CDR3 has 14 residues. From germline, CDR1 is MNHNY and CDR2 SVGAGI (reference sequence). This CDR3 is CASSTDSNTGELFF. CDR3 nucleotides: TGTGCCAGCAGTACGGACAGTAACACCGGGGAGCTGTTTTTT.

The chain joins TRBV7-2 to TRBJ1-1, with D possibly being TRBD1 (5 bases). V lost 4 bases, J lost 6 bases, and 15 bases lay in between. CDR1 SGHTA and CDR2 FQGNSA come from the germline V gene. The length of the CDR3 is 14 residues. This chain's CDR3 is CASSSRTRVAEAFF. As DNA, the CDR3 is TGTGCCAGCAGCTCCCGGACCAGGGTCGCTGAAGCTTTCTTT.

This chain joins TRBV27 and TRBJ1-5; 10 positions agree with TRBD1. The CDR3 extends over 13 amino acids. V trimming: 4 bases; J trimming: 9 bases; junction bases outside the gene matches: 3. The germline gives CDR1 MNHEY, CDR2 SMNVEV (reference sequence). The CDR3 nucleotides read TGTGCCAGCAGTTACGACAGGGGGCGGCCCCAGCATTTT. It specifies CASSYDRGRPQHF.

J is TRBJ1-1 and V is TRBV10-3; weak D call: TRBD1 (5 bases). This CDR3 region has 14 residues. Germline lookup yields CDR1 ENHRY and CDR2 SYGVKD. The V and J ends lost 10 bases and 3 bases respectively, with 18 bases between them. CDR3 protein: CATRQSSWDTEAFF. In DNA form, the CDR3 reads TGTGCCACCCGACAGTCGAGTTGGGACACTGAAGCTTTCTTT.

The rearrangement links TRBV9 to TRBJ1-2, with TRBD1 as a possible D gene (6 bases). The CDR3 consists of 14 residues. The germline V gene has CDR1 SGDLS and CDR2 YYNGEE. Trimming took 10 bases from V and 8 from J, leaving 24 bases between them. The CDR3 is CAPSVARGGPGYTF. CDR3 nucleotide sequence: TGTGCCCCCAGCGTAGCTAGGGGGGGGCCGGGCTACACCTTC.

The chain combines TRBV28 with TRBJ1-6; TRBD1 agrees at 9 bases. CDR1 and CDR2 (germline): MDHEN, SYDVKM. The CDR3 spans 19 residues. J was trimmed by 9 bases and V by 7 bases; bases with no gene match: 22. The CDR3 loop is CASTATSGTGKLARSPLHF. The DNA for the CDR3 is TGTGCCAGCACCGCGACCTCCGGGACAGGGAAATTGGCGCGTTCACCCCTCCACTTT.

CDR3 sequence reads: CASNPPREAGDYGYTF. CDR3 bases: TGTGCCAGCAACCCACCGCGAGAAGCAGGCGACTATGGCTACACCTTC. The V call is TRBV7-9, the J call TRBJ1-2; D remains ambiguous. CDR1 and CDR2 from the germline V gene are SEHNR and FQNEAQ (reference sequence). CDR3 length: 16 amino acids. V was cut by 7 bases and J by 3 bases, with 21 bases left in between.

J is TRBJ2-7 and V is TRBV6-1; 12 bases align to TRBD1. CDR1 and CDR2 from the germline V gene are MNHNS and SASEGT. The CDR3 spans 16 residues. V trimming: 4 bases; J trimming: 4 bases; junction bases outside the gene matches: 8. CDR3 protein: CASSGGTGGALYEQYF. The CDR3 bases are TGTGCCAGCAGTGGAGGGACAGGGGGCGCCTTATACGAGCAGTACTTC.

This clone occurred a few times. In DNA form, the CDR3 reads TGTGCCAGCAGCCAGACAGCAGGACTAGCCTACGAGCAGTACTTC. Its translation: CASSQTAGLAYEQYF. The chain combines TRBV4-2 with TRBJ2-7; 7 bases are shared with TRBD2. There are 15 residues in the CDR3. After removal of 3 bases from V and 2 bases from J, the junction contained 7 bases not matched to a gene. Germline-derived CDR1 and CDR2 are LGHNA and YNFKEQ.

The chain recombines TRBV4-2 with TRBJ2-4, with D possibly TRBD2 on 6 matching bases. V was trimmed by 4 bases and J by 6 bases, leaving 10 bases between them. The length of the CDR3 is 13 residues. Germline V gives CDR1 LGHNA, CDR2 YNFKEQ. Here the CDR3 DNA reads TGTGCCAGCAGCCCGGGACTTATAAACATTCAGTACTTC. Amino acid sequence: CASSPGLINIQYF.

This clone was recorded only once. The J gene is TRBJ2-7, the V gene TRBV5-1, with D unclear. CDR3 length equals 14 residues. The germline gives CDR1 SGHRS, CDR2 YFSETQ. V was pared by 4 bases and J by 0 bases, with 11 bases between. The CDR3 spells CASSKTVNSYEQYF. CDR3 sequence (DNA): TGCGCCAGCAGCAAGACTGTCAACTCCTACGAGCAGTACTTC.

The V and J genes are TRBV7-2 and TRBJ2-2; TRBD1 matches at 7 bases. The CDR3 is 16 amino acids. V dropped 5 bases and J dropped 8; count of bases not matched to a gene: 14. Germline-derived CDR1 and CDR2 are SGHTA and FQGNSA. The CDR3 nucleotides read TGTGCCAGCAGCCCCGGGACAGAGATCTTCATGGGGGAGCTGTTTTTT. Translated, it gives CASSPGTEIFMGELFF.

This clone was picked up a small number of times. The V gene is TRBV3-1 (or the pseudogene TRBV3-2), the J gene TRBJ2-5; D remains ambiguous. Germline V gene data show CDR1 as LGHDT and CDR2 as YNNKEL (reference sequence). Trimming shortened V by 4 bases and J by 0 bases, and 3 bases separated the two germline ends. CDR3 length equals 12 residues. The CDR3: CASSLDQETQYF. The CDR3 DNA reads TGTGCCAGCAGCCTAGACCAAGAGACCCAGTACTTC.

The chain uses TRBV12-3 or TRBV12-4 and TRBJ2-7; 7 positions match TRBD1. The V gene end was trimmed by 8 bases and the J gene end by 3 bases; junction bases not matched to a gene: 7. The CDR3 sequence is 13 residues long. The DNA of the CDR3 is TGTGCCAGCGGAACGGGACAGTACTACGAGCAGTACTTC. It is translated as CASGTGQYYEQYF.

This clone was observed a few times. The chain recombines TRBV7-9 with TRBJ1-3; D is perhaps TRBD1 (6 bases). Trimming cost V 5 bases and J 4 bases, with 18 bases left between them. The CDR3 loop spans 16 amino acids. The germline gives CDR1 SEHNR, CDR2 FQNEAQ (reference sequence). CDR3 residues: CASSRNRVSYGNTIYF. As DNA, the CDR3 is TGTGCCAGCAGCCGGAACAGGGTTTCTTACGGAAACACCATATATTTT.

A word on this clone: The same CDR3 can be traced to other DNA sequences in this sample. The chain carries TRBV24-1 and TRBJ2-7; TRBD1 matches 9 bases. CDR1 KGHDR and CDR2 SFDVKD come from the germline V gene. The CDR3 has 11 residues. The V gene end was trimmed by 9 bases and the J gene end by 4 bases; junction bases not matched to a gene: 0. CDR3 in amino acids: CATDRGYEQYF. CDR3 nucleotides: TGTGCCACCGACAGGGGGTACGAGCAGTACTTC.

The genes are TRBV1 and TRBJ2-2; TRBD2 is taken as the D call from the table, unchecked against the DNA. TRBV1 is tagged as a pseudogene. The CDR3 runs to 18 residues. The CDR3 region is CTSSPPLGRGVNTGELFF. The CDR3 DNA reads TGCACCAGCAGCCCGCCTCTAGGGCGGGGGGTGAACACCGGGGAGCTGTTTTTT.

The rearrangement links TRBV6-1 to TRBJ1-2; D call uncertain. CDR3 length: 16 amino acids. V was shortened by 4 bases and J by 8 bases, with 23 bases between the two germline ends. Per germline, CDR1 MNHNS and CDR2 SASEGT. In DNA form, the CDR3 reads TGTGCCAGCAGTGCCCGACACTGGCAGGAAATTGGGGGCTACACCTTC. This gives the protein CASSARHWQEIGGYTF.

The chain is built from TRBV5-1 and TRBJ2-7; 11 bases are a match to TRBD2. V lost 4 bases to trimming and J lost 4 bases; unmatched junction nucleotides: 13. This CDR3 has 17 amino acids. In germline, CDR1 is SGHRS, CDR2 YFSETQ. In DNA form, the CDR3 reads TGCGCCAGCAGCCACCCTCCCCTAGCGGGGGGTAGGTACGAGCAGTACTTC. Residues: CASSHPPLAGGRYEQYF.

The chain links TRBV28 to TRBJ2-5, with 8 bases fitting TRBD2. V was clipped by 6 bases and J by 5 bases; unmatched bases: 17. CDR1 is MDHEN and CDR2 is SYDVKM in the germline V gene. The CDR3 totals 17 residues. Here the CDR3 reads CASSAPPRLARVETQYF. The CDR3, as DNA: TGTGCCAGCAGCGCCCCCCCCAGACTAGCGAGGGTTGAGACCCAGTACTTC.

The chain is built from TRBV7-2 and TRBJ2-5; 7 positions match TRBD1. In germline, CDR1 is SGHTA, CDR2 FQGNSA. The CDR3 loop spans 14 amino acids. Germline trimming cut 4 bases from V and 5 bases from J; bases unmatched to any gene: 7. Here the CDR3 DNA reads TGTGCCAGCAGCTCCAACAGGGGCGGGGAGACCCAGTACTTC. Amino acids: CASSSNRGGETQYF. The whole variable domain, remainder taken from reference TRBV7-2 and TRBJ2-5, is GAGVSQSPSNKVTEKGKDVELRCDPISGHTALYWYRQSLGQGLEFLIYFQGNSAPDKSGLPSDRFSAERTGGSVSTLTIQRTQQEDSAVYLCASSSNRGGETQYFGPGTRLLVL.

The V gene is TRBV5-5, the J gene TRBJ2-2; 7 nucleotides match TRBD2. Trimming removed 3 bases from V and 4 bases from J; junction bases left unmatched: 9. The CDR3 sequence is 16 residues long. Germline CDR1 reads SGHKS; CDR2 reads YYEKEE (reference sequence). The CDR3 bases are TGTGCCAGCAGCTGGGTAGGCGGGGGACCCACCGGGGAGCTGTTTTTT. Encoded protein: CASSWVGGGPTGELFF. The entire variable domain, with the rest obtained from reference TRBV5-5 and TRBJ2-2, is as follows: DAGVTQSPTHLIKTRGQQVTLRCSPISGHKSVSWYQQVLGQGPQFIFQYYEKEERGRGNFPDRFSARQFPNYSSELNVNALLLGDSALYLCASSWVGGGPTGELFFGEGSRLTVL.

The CDR3 nucleotides read TGTGCCAGCAGTCACAGGGGCGAAAAGAGCCTAAGCTCCTACGAGCAGTACTTC. Its protein is CASSHRGEKSLSSYEQYF. J is TRBJ2-7 and V is TRBV6-4, with 7 nucleotides matching TRBD1. The junction had 16 bases not matched to a gene; V was cut back by 5 bases and J by 0 bases. CDR3 length equals 18 residues. Germline V CDR1 and CDR2: MRHNA, SNTAGT.

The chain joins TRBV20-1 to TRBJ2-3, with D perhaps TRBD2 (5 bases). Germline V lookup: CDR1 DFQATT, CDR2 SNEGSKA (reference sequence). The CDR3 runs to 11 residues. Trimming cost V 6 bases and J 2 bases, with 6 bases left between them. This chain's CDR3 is CSAGVTDTQYF. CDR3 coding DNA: TGCAGTGCGGGAGTCACAGATACGCAGTATTTT.

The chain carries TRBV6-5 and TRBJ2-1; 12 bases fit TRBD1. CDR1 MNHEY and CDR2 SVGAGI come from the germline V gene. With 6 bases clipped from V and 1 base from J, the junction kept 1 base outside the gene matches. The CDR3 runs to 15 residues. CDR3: CASRGQGASYNEQFF. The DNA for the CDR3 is TGTGCCAGCAGGGGACAGGGGGCTTCCTACAATGAGCAGTTCTTC.